The 27 T cell receptor beta chains below come from one sample, sequenced in a study of blood T cell repertoires in COVID-19. Here immunoSEQ multiplex PCR was the method, and the copy in TCRdb shows in-frame clones only, minus some. The table has about 130,000 clones, approximately 83% seen once. The material sequenced was peripheral blood. These TCRs come from a man at least 80 years old with active or convalescent COVID-19.

V gene TRBV5-1 combines with J gene TRBJ1-2, with 9 bases that match TRBD1. Trimming cost V 3 bases and J 7 bases; bases outside gene matches: 4. The CDR3 sequence is 13 residues long. The V gene's germline CDR1 is SGHRS and CDR2 YFSETQ. The CDR3: CASSSGTGFGYTF. In DNA form, the CDR3 reads TGCGCCAGCAGCTCCGGGACAGGGTTTGGCTACACCTTC.

This chain joins TRBV9 and TRBJ2-3; 10 bases agree with TRBD2. This CDR3 comprises 16 residues. Trimming removed 1 base from V and 3 bases from J; junction bases left unmatched: 5. Germline values: CDR1 SGDLS, CDR2 YYNGEE. The CDR3 DNA reads as TGTGCCAGCAGCGTATCCCCTAGCGGGGGAACAGATACGCAGTATTTT. Its protein product is CASSVSPSGGTDTQYF.

This chain links TRBV6-2 or TRBV6-3 with TRBJ1-1; no clear D gene. Germline CDR1 reads MNHEY; CDR2 reads SVGEGT. Trimming stripped 2 bases from V and 5 bases from J, with 12 bases between. The CDR3 runs 14 residues. CDR3 nucleotides: TGTGCCAGCAGTTACACGGGAGTTCAAACTGAAGCTTTCTTT. It specifies CASSYTGVQTEAFF.

The chain has TRBV7-6 and TRBJ2-1; perhaps TRBD1 as D (6 bases). The CDR3 runs to 17 residues. The ends were cut back, 2 bases at V and 2 bases at J, with 16 bases in the middle. Germline loops: CDR1 SGHVS, CDR2 FNYEAQ. The CDR3 here is CASSLFSRTATYNEQFF. The CDR3 DNA follows: TGTGCCAGCAGCTTATTCTCCCGGACAGCGACCTACAATGAGCAGTTCTTC.

The sample holds a few counts of this clone. The chain recombines TRBV24-1 with TRBJ2-7; tentatively, D is TRBD1 (6 bases). CDR1 and CDR2 from the germline V gene are KGHDR and SFDVKD. The CDR3 sequence is 14 residues long. The V end was cut by 3 bases, the J end by 6 bases, with 14 bases between. The CDR3 region has the DNA TGTGCCACCAGTGATGGGAACAGGGTTGGCGAGCAGTACTTC. It yields the protein CATSDGNRVGEQYF.

The rearrangement links TRBV2 to TRBJ1-1; D call uncertain. This CDR3 region has 12 residues. The germline gives CDR1 SNHLY, CDR2 FYNNEI. Trimming took off 6 bases at V and 4 bases at J, with 9 bases between the two ends. The CDR3 here is CASSWGATEAFF. CDR3 DNA sequence: TGTGCCAGCAGCTGGGGAGCCACTGAAGCTTTCTTT.

DNA for the CDR3: TGTGCCAGCAGCCGAGGGGGATGGGGGAACACTGAAGCTTTCTTT. It translates to CASSRGGWGNTEAFF. The J gene is TRBJ1-1, the V gene TRBV11-2; a possible D gene is TRBD1 (6 bases). Per the germline V gene, CDR1 is SGHAT and CDR2 is FQNNGV. The CDR3 has 15 residues. Trimming took off 5 bases at V and 1 base at J, with 14 bases between the two ends.

The chain employs TRBV4-3 and TRBJ2-3, with a possible D match to TRBD2 (5 bases). V was pared by 4 bases and J by 2 bases, with 19 bases between. The CDR3 consists of 17 residues. Germline V lookup: CDR1 LGHNA, CDR2 YSLEER. The CDR3 is CASSLQSGTSFTDTQYF. DNA for the CDR3: TGCGCCAGCAGCCTACAAAGCGGTACGAGCTTCACAGATACGCAGTATTTT.

This chain joins TRBV10-3 and TRBJ2-3, with 8 bases fitting TRBD2. The germline CDR1 and CDR2 sequences are ENHRY and SYGVKD. The CDR3 length is 15 residues. Trimming cost V 5 bases and J 2 bases; bases outside gene matches: 6. CDR3 sequence: CAISYTSGTTDTQYF. CDR3 in DNA: TGTGCCATCAGTTACACTAGCGGAACCACAGATACGCAGTATTTT.

This chain uses TRBV6-2 or TRBV6-3 with TRBJ2-7; 9 nucleotides line up with TRBD1. V was pared by 2 bases and J by 3 bases, with 8 bases of the junction left unmatched. Germline CDR1 reads MNHEY; CDR2 reads SVGEGT. The CDR3 spans 16 residues. As DNA, the CDR3 is TGTGCCAGCAGTTACCCGGACAGGGGTTATAACTACGAGCAGTACTTC. It encodes CASSYPDRGYNYEQYF.

This sequence joins TRBV4-3 and TRBJ2-3; 7 bases are shared with TRBD1. This CDR3 contains 15 residues. Germline V gene sequence: CDR1 LGHNA, CDR2 YSLEER. After removal of 3 bases from V and 0 bases from J, the junction contained 3 bases not matched to a gene. The CDR3 spells CASSQGQPSTDTQYF. In nucleotides, the CDR3 is TGCGCCAGCAGCCAGGGACAGCCCAGCACAGATACGCAGTATTTT.

The chain carries TRBV7-9 and TRBJ2-2; 13 nucleotides match TRBD2. The CDR3 loop spans 18 amino acids. The V gene end was trimmed by 3 bases and the J gene end by 3 bases; junction bases not matched to a gene: 7. Germline CDR1 reads SEHNR; CDR2 reads FQNEAQ (reference sequence). The CDR3 sequence: CASSFRLAGGTYTGELFF. The CDR3 bases are TGTGCCAGCAGCTTTCGACTAGCGGGAGGAACCTACACCGGGGAGCTGTTTTTT. Drawing the rest from reference TRBV7-9 and TRBJ2-2, the complete variable domain is DTGVSQNPRHKITKRGQNVTFRCDPISEHNRLYWYRQTLGQGPEFLTYFQNEAQLEKSRLLSDRFSAERPKGSFSTLEIQRTEQGDSAMYLCASSFRLAGGTYTGELFFGEGSRLTVL.

This chain connects TRBV6-2 or TRBV6-3 to TRBJ2-5; 8 bases match TRBD1. The CDR3 contains 14 residues. V dropped 2 bases and J dropped 5; count of bases not matched to a gene: 4. Per the germline V gene, CDR1 is MNHEY and CDR2 is SVGEGT. DNA for the CDR3: TGTGCCAGCAGTTACCTCACAGGGGGGGAGACCCAGTACTTC. As protein: CASSYLTGGETQYF.

This sequence joins TRBV15 and TRBJ1-4; D may be TRBD1 (6 bases). The CDR3 loop spans 16 amino acids. The V gene lost 5 bases and the J gene lost 4 bases, with 17 bases spanning the gap. Germline V CDR1 and CDR2: LNHNV, YYDKDF (reference sequence). The chain's CDR3 is CATSGAPGQDNEKLFF. CDR3 in DNA: TGTGCCACCAGCGGAGCGCCGGGACAAGATAATGAAAAACTGTTTTTT.

The rearrangement uses TRBV7-6 and TRBJ1-1; 8 bases line up with TRBD1. The J segment lost 1 base and the V segment lost 5 bases, leaving 9 bases of the junction unmatched. CDR1 and CDR2 (germline): SGHVS, FNYEAQ. The CDR3 contains 16 residues. As DNA, the CDR3 is TGTGCCAGCAGCCGATGGACAGGGCAGGGGAACACTGAAGCTTTCTTT. Translation: CASSRWTGQGNTEAFF.

The V and J genes are TRBV6-5 and TRBJ1-1; perhaps TRBD1 as D (5 bases). Trimming cost V 3 bases and J 6 bases, with 14 bases left between them. The CDR3 loop spans 14 amino acids. Per germline, CDR1 MNHEY and CDR2 SVGAGI. For the CDR3, the DNA is TGTGCCAGCAGTTATTGGGGGGGGGACGCTGAAGCTTTCTTT. The encoded protein is CASSYWGGDAEAFF.

The V and J genes are TRBV27 and TRBJ2-1; 13 bases line up with TRBD2. The trim removed 5 bases at V and 6 bases at J, leaving 22 bases unmatched. This CDR3 has 21 residues. Germline V CDR1 and CDR2: MNHEY, SMNVEV (reference sequence). The CDR3 loop is CASSPPGQGTSGRAFFNEQFF. CDR3 bases: TGTGCCAGCAGTCCTCCGGGACAGGGAACTAGCGGGAGGGCCTTTTTCAATGAGCAGTTCTTC.

The rearrangement joins TRBV5-1 to TRBJ2-7; tentative D call: TRBD1 (5 bases). The germline V and J ends were trimmed by 4 bases and 2 bases, with 13 bases remaining between them. Germline-derived CDR1 and CDR2 are SGHRS and YFSETQ. The CDR3 is made up of 14 amino acids. The CDR3 loop reads CASSPLRDPYEQYF. CDR3 in DNA: TGCGCCAGCAGCCCACTCAGGGATCCCTACGAGCAGTACTTC.

This chain connects TRBV7-2 to TRBJ2-2, with 11 bases identical to TRBD2. Germline V CDR1 and CDR2: SGHTA, FQGNSA. This CDR3 has 18 residues. V trimming: 1 base; J trimming: 5 bases; junction bases outside the gene matches: 9. The CDR3 loop reads CASSLVVTSGRRTGELFF. The CDR3 region has the DNA TGTGCCAGCAGCTTAGTCGTAACTAGCGGGAGAAGGACCGGGGAGCTGTTTTTT.

The V gene is TRBV7-2, the J gene TRBJ1-5, with D possibly being TRBD1 (5 bases). The CDR3 is 16 residues long. The V gene's germline CDR1 is SGHTA and CDR2 FQGNSA. Trimming pared 5 bases from V and 1 base from J, leaving 15 bases between. As DNA, the CDR3 is TGTGCCAGCAGCGTTAGGTGGGGCCGCAGCAATCAGCCCCAGCATTTT. Protein product: CASSVRWGRSNQPQHF.

This clone was seen more than once but under ten times. The V call is TRBV4-3, the J call TRBJ2-1; 8 nucleotides agree with TRBD2. The V gene end was trimmed by 0 bases and the J gene end by 5 bases; junction bases not matched to a gene: 6. The CDR3 covers 16 residues. Germline V CDR1 and CDR2: LGHNA, YSLEER. CDR3 coding DNA: TGCGCCAGCAGCCAAGATGGGCGGGAGGCCCACAATGAGCAGTTCTTC. This gives the protein CASSQDGREAHNEQFF.

This clone was observed a few times. The chain recombines TRBV7-6 with TRBJ2-7; D is perhaps TRBD1 (6 bases). With 2 bases removed from V and 0 bases from J, the gap between germline ends came to 14 bases. Germline V gene lookup returns CDR1 SGHVS and CDR2 FNYEAQ. CDR3 size: 16 residues. CDR3 protein: CASSLQQGPLSYEQYF. The DNA for the CDR3 is TGTGCCAGCAGCTTACAACAGGGACCGCTCTCCTACGAGCAGTACTTC.

J is TRBJ1-4 and V is TRBV12-3 or TRBV12-4; a possible D gene is TRBD1 (6 bases). CDR3 length: 13 residues. Between the trimmed V and J ends, which lost 6 bases and 11 bases, there was a span of 16 bases. CDR3 bases: TGTGCCAGCAGCGGACAGTCCGTTTCTAAACTGTTTTTT. This sequence encodes CASSGQSVSKLFF.

In its sample, this clone was seen once. CDR3 DNA: TGTGCCAGCAGCTTAGATCCGGGATCGACGCAGTATTTT. Its translation: CASSLDPGSTQYF. The chain uses TRBV7-9 and TRBJ2-3; D possibly corresponds to TRBD2 (5 bases). V dropped 1 base and J dropped 9 bases, with 11 bases sitting between them. The CDR3 is 13 residues long. Germline CDR1 is SEHNR and CDR2 is FQNEAQ (reference sequence). Filled out from reference TRBV7-9 and TRBJ2-3, the complete variable domain reads DTGVSQNPRHKITKRGQNVTFRCDPISEHNRLYWYRQTLGQGPEFLTYFQNEAQLEKSRLLSDRFSAERPKGSFSTLEIQRTEQGDSAMYLCASSLDPGSTQYFGPGTRLTVL.

The chain employs TRBV10-3 and TRBJ2-7, with a possible D match to TRBD2 (5 bases). Germline V gene sequence: CDR1 ENHRY, CDR2 SYGVKD. The V end was cut by 2 bases, the J end by 3 bases, with 5 bases between. This CDR3 is 12 amino acids long. The CDR3 DNA reads as TGTGCCATCAGTGAGGAGGGCTACGAGCAGTACTTC. Protein sequence: CAISEEGYEQYF.

The chain couples TRBV30 to TRBJ2-3; TRBD2 matches 14 bases. V shed 3 bases, J shed 2 bases, and the junction held 4 bases outside the gene matches. The germline CDR1 and CDR2 sequences are GTSNPN and SVGIG (reference sequence). The CDR3 runs 16 residues. The CDR3 protein is CAWSAGLAGATDTQYF. CDR3 DNA sequence: TGTGCCTGGAGCGCGGGACTAGCGGGAGCCACAGATACGCAGTATTTT.

The V and J genes are TRBV6-1 and TRBJ1-3; D is ambiguous. V was trimmed by 1 base and J by 4 bases, leaving 11 bases between them. CDR3 length equals 15 residues. Per the germline V gene, CDR1 is MNHNS and CDR2 is SASEGT. CDR3 protein: CASSEGEGFGNTIYF. DNA of the CDR3: TGTGCCAGCAGTGAAGGGGAGGGCTTCGGAAACACCATATATTTT.